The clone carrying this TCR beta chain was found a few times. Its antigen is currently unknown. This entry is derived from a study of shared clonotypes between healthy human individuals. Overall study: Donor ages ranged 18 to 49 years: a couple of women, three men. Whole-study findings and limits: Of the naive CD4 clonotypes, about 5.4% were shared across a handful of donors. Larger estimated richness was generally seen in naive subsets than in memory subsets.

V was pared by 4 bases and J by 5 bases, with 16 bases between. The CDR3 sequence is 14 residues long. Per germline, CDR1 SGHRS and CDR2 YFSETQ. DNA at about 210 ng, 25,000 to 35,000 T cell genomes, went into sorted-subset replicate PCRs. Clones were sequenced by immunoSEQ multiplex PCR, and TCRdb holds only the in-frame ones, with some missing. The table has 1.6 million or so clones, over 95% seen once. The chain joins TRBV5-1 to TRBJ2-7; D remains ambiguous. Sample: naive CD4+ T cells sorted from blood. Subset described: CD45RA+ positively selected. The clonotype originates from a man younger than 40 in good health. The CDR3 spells CASSATKGSHEQYF. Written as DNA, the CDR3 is TGCGCCAGCAGCGCCACGAAGGGATCCCACGAGCAGTACTTC.